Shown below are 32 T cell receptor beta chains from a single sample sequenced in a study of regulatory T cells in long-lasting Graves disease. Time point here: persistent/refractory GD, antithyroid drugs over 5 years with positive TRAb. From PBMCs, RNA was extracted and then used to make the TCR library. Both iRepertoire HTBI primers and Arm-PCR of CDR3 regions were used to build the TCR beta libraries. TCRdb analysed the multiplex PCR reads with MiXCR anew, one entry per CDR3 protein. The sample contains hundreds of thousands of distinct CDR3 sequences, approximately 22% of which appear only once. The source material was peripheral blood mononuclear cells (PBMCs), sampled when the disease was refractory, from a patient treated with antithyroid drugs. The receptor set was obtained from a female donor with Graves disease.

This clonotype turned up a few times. This CDR3 reads CSAWTGGVSDTQYF. The CDR3 nucleotides read TGCAGTGCTTGGACAGGGGGCGTCTCAGATACGCAGTATTTT. The chain combines TRBV20-1 with TRBJ2-3, with 11 bases matching TRBD1. J lost 4 bases, V lost 5 bases, and 5 bases had no gene match. Germline CDR1 is DFQATT and CDR2 is SNEGSKA (reference sequence). The CDR3 spans 14 residues.

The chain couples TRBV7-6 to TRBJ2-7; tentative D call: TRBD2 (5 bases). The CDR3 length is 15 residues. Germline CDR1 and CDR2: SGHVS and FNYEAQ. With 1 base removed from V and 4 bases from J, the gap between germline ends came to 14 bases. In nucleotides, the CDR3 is TGTGCCAGCAGCTTAGGGGCCGGGATCCAATACGAGCAGTACTTC. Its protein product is CASSLGAGIQYEQYF.

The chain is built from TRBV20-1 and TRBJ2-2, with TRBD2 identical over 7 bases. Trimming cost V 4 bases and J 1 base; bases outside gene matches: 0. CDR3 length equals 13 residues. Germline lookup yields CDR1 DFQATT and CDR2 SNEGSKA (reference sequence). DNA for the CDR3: TGCAGTGCTACGGGAGGGAACACCGGGGAGCTGTTTTTT. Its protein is CSATGGNTGELFF.

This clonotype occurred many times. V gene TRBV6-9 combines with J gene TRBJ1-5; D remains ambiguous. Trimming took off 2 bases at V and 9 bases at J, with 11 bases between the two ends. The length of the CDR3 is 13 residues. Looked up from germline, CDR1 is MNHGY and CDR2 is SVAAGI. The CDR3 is CASSYNSVGPQHF. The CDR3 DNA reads TGTGCCAGCAGTTATAATTCGGTAGGGCCCCAGCATTTT.

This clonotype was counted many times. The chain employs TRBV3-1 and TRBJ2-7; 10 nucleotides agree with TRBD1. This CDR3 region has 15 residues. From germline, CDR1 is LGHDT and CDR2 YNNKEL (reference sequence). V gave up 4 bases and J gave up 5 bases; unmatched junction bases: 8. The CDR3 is CASSRRTGGVHEQYF. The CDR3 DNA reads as TGTGCCAGCAGCCGTCGGACAGGGGGAGTCCACGAGCAGTACTTC.

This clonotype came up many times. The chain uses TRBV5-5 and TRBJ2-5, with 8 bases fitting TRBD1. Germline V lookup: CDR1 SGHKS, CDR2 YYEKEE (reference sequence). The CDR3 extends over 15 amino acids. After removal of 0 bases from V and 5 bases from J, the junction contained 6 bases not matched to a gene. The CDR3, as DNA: TGTGCCAGCAGCTTGGATTTCAGGGGGCACGAGACCCAGTACTTC. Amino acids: CASSLDFRGHETQYF.

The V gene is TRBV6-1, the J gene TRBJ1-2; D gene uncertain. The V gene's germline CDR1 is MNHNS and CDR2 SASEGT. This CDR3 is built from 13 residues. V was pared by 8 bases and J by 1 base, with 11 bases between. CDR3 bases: TGTGCCAGCCGCCAGGCCTATAACTATGGCTACACCTTC. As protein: CASRQAYNYGYTF.

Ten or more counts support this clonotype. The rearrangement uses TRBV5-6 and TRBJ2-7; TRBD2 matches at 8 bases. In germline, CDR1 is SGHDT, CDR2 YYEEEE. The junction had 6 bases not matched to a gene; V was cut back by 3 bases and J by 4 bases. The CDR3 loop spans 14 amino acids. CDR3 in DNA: TGTGCCAGCAGCTCCTTAGCGGGATGGTACGAGCAGTACTTC. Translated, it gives CASSSLAGWYEQYF.

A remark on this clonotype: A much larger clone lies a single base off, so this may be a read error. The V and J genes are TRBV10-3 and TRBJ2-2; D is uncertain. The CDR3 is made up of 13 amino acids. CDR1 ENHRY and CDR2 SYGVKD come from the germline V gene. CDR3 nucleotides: TGTGCCGTCAGTGACATTTCCACCGGGGAGCTGTTTTTT. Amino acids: CAVSDISTGELFF.

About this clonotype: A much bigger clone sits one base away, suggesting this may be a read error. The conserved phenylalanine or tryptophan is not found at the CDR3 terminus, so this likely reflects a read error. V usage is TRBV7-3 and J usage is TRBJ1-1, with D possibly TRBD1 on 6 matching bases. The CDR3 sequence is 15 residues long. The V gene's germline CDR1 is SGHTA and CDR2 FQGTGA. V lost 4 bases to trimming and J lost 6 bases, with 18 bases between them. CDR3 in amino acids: CASSSGAGKGSEAFL. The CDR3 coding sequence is TGTGCCAGCAGCTCAGGGGCAGGGAAGGGGTCTGAAGCTTTCCTT.

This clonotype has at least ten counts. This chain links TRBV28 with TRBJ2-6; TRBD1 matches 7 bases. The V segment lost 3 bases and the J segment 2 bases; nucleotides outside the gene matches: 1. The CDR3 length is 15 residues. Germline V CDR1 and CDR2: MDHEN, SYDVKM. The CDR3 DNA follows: TGTGCCAGCAGTTTCCAGGGGGCTGGGGCCAACGTCCTGACTTTC. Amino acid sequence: CASSFQGAGANVLTF.

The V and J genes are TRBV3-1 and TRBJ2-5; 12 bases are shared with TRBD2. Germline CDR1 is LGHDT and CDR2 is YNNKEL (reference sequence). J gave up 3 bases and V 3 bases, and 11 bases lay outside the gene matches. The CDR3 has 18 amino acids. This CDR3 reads CASSQELAGGPQEETQYF. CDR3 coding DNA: TGTGCCAGCAGCCAGGAGCTAGCGGGAGGGCCGCAGGAAGAGACCCAGTACTTC.

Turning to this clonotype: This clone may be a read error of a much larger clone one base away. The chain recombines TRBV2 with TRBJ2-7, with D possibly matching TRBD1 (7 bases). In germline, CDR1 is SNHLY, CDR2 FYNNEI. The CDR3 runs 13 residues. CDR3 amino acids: CAGSNRGGNEQYF. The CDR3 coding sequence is TGTGCCGGCAGTAACAGGGGCGGGAACGAGCAGTACTTC.

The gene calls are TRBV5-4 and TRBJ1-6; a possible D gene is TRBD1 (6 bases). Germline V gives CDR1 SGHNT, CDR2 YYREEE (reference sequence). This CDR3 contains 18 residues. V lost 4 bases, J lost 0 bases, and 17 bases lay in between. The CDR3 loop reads CASSGLATGSSYNSPLHF. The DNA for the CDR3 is TGTGCCAGCAGCGGCCTTGCTACAGGGAGCTCCTATAATTCACCCCTCCACTTT.

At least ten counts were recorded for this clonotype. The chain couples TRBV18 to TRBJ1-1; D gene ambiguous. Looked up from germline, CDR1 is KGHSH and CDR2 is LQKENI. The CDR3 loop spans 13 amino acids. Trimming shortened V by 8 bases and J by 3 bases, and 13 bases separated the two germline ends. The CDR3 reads CASGGILDTEAFF. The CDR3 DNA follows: TGTGCCAGCGGAGGGATATTGGACACTGAAGCTTTCTTT.

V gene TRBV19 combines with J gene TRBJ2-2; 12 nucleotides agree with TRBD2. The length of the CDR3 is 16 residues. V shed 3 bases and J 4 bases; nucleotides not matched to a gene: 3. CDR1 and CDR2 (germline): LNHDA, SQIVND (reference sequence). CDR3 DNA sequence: TGTGCCAGTAGTATGAGACTAGCGGGAGTCACCGGGGAGCTGTTTTTT. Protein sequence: CASSMRLAGVTGELFF.

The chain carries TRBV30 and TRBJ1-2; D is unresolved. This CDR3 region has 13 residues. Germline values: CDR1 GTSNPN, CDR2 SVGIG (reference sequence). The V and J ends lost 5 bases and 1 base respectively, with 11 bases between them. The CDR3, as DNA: TGTGCCTGGGAGAACGGAGTTAACTATGGCTACACCTTC. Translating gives CAWENGVNYGYTF. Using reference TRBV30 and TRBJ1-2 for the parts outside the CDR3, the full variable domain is SQTIHQWPATLVQPVGSPLSLECTVEGTSNPNLYWYRQAAGRGLQLLFYSVGIGQISSEVPQNLSASRPQDRQFILSSKKLLLSDSGFYLCAWENGVNYGYTFGSGTRLTVV.

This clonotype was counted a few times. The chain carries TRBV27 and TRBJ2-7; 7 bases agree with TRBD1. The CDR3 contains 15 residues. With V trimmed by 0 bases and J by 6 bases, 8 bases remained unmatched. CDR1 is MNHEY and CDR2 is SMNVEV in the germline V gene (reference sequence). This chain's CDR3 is CASSLSGQILGEQYF. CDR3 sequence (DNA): TGTGCCAGCAGTTTATCGGGACAGATCCTCGGCGAGCAGTACTTC.

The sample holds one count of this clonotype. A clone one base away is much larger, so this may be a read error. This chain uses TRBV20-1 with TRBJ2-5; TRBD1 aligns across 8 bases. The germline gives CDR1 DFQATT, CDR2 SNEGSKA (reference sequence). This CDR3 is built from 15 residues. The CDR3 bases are TGCAGTGCTAGACCCCAGACAGGGGCGCAAGGGACCCAGTACTTC. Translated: CSARPQTGAQGTQYF.

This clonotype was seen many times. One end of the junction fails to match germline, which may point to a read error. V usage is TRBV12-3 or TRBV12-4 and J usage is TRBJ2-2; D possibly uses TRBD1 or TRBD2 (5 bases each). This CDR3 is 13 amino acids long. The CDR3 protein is CASRPPGAGKLFF. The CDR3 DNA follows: TGTGCCAGCAGACCGCCCGGGGCCGGGAAGCTGTTTTTT.

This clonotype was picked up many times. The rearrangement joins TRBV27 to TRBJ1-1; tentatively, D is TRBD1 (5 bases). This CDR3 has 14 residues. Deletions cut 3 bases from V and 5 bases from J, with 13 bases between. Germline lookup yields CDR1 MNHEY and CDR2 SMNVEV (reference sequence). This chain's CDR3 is CASSFRGTRTEAFF. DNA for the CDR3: TGTGCCAGCAGTTTTCGGGGGACGAGGACTGAAGCTTTCTTT.

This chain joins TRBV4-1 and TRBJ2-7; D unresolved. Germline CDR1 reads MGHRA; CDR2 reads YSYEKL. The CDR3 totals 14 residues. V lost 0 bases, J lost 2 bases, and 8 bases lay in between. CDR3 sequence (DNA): TGCGCCAGCAGCCAAGAGGGCAGCACCTACGAGCAGTACTTC. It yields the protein CASSQEGSTYEQYF.

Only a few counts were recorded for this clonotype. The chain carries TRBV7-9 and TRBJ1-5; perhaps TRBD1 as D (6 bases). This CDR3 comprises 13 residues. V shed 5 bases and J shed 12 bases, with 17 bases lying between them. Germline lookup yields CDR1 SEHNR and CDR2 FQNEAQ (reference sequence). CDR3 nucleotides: TGTGCCAGCAGCCCACAATCGGGACAAATCCAGCATTTT. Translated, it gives CASSPQSGQIQHF.

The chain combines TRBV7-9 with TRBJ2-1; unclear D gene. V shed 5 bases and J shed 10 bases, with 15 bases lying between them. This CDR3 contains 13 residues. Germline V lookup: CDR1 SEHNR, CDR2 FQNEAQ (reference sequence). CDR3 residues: CASSARRNSEQFF. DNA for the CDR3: TGTGCCAGCAGCGCGCGACGGAATTCGGAGCAGTTCTTC.

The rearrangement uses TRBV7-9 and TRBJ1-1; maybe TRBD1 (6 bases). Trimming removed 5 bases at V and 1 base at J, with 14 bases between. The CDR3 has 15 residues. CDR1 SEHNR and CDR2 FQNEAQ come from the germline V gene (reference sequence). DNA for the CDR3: TGTGCCAGCAGCCCGTGGACAGACCCGAACACTGAAGCTTTCTTT. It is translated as CASSPWTDPNTEAFF.

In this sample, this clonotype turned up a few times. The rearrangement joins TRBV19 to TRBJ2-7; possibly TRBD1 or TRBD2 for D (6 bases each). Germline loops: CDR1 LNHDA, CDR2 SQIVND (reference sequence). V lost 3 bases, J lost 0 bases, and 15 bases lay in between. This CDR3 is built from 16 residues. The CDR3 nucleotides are TGTGCCAGTAGTATCGGGGGCGGTCTTAGCTCCTACGAGCAGTACTTC. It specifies CASSIGGGLSSYEQYF.

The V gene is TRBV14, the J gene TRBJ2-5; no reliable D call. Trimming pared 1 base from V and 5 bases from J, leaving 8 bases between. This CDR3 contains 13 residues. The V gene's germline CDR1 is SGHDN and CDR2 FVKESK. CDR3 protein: CASSQAWYETQYF. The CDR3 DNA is TGTGCCAGCAGCCAAGCATGGTACGAGACCCAGTACTTC.

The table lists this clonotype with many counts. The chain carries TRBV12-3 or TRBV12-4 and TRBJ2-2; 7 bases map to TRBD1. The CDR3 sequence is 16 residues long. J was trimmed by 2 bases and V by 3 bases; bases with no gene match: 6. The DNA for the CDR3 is TGTGCCAGCAGTTTTAGGACAGGCGGAAACACCGGGGAGCTGTTTTTT. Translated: CASSFRTGGNTGELFF.

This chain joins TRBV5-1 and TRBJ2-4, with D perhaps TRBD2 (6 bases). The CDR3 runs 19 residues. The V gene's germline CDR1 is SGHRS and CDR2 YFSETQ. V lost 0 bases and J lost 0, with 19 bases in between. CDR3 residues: CASSLEGGLGPLAKNIQYF. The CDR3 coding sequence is TGCGCCAGCAGCTTGGAAGGAGGGTTAGGCCCACTAGCCAAAAACATTCAGTACTTC. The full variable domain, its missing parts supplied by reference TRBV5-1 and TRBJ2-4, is KAGVTQTPRYLIKTRGQQVTLSCSPISGHRSVSWYQQTPGQGLQFLFEYFSETQRNKGNFPGRFSGRQFSNSRSEMNVSTLELGDSALYLCASSLEGGLGPLAKNIQYFGAGTRLSVL.

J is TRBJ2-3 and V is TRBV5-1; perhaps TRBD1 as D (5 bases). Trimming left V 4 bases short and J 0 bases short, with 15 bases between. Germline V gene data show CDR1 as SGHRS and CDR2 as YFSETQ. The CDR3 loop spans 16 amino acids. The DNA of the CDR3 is TGCGCCAGCAGCCGGACAACCTCTCAGAGCACAGATACGCAGTATTTT. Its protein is CASSRTTSQSTDTQYF.

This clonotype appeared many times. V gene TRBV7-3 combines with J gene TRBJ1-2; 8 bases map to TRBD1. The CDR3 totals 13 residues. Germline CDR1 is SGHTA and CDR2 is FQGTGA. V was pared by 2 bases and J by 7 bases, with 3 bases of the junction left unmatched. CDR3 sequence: CASSLVGQGGYTF. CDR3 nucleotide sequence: TGTGCCAGCAGCTTAGTAGGACAGGGTGGCTACACCTTC.

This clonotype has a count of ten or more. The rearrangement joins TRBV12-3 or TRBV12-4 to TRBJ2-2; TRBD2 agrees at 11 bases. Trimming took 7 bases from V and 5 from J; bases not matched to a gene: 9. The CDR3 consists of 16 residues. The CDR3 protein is CASTLSLAGGTGELFF. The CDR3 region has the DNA TGTGCCAGCACCCTGAGCCTAGCGGGGGGAACCGGGGAGCTGTTTTTT.